These 22 T cell receptor beta chains were all obtained from the same sample, sequenced in a study of response to subunit inactivated influenza vaccine. TCRdb used MiXCR to reprocess the RT-PCR reads, holding one entry per CDR3 protein. The repertoire has hundreds of thousands of distinct CDR3 sequences, 20% to 25% of them found once; the top ten carry 10%. Sequences were derived from PBMCs from blood, sampled less than 22 months after vaccination. These receptors all stem from a man between 50 and 69 years old who received an inactivated influenza vaccine.

The chain uses TRBV4-3 and TRBJ1-1, with D uncertain. Between the trimmed V and J ends, which lost 4 bases and 1 base, there was a span of 13 bases. The CDR3 runs 15 residues. In germline, CDR1 is LGHNA, CDR2 YSLEER. The CDR3 region is CASSPGLLGNTEAFF. The CDR3 DNA reads TGCGCCAGCAGCCCCGGCTTATTGGGGAACACTGAAGCTTTCTTT.

In its sample, this clonotype was seen a few times. The rearrangement links TRBV7-6 to TRBJ2-7, with a possible D match to TRBD2 (6 bases). The CDR3 has 13 residues. CDR1 SGHVS and CDR2 FNYEAQ come from the germline V gene. Trimming took off 4 bases at V and 7 bases at J, with 14 bases between the two ends. CDR3 amino acids: CASSSGRSGEQYF. The CDR3 nucleotides read TGTGCCAGCAGCTCCGGGAGATCGGGAGAGCAGTACTTC.

This clonotype was counted only a few times. The chain is built from TRBV7-8 and TRBJ1-2, with D uncertain. Germline CDR1 and CDR2: SGHVS and FQNEAQ. Deletions cut 5 bases from V and 5 bases from J, with 15 bases between. CDR3 size: 14 residues. CDR3 residues: CASSHKELGYGYTF. The CDR3 DNA sequence: TGTGCCAGCAGCCATAAGGAACTTGGTTATGGCTACACCTTC.

This chain connects TRBV18 to TRBJ2-5; unclear D gene. The V end lost 1 base, the J end lost 5 bases, and 8 bases lay between the germline ends. CDR1 KGHSH and CDR2 LQKENI come from the germline V gene. CDR3 size: 13 residues. In nucleotides, the CDR3 is TGTGCCAGCTCACCACAACGACCGGAGACCCAGTACTTC. Translated, it gives CASSPQRPETQYF.

This clonotype showed up just a few times. CDR3 nucleotide sequence: TGTGCCAGCAGTCCCAGGGGGACCTATGGCTACACCTTC. Its translation: CASSPRGTYGYTF. This chain links TRBV12-3 or TRBV12-4 with TRBJ1-2, with TRBD1 matching over 7 bases. This CDR3 is built from 13 residues. The J segment lost 4 bases and the V segment lost 5 bases, leaving 4 bases of the junction unmatched.

CDR3: CASSFEGVMYNEQFF. The CDR3 DNA follows: TGTGCCAGCAGTTTTGAGGGGGTTATGTACAATGAGCAGTTCTTC. This chain uses TRBV12-3 or TRBV12-4 with TRBJ2-1; D may be TRBD1 (6 bases). Between the trimmed V and J ends, which lost 3 bases and 4 bases, there was a span of 13 bases. This CDR3 has 15 amino acids.

The chain employs TRBV2 and TRBJ1-2; 7 bases match TRBD1. CDR1 and CDR2 (germline): SNHLY, FYNNEI. The CDR3 totals 13 residues. V lost 6 bases and J lost 8; bases outside the gene matches: 9. The CDR3: CASRETGSDGYTF. The CDR3 nucleotides read TGTGCCAGCAGAGAGACAGGGTCTGACGGCTACACCTTC.

Only a few counts were recorded for this clonotype. The chain links TRBV12-3 or TRBV12-4 to TRBJ1-1; 10 bases are a match to TRBD1. V lost 1 base to trimming and J lost 11 bases; unmatched junction nucleotides: 10. The CDR3 length is 15 residues. CDR3 nucleotide sequence: TGTGCCAGCAGTTTAGGCGTAGGGACAGGGGCAGGGGCTTTCTTT. Translation gives CASSLGVGTGAGAFF.

V usage is TRBV6-2 or TRBV6-3 and J usage is TRBJ2-2; D remains ambiguous. Germline CDR1 MNHEY, CDR2 SVGEGT. The length of the CDR3 is 13 residues. The germline V and J ends were trimmed by 10 bases and 5 bases, with 14 bases remaining between them. The CDR3 loop is CATRGHVTGELFF. The CDR3 nucleotides read TGTGCCACGCGCGGCCATGTAACCGGGGAGCTGTTTTTT.

The rearrangement links TRBV4-3 to TRBJ1-6; TRBD1 agrees at 7 bases. This CDR3 region has 15 residues. The J segment lost 9 bases and the V segment lost 3 bases, leaving 8 bases of the junction unmatched. From germline, CDR1 is LGHNA and CDR2 YSLEER. The CDR3 nucleotides are TGCGCCAGCAGCCAGAACGGACAGGCTAGTTCACCCCTCCACTTT. Its translation is CASSQNGQASSPLHF.

This clonotype was observed a handful of times. The chain combines TRBV6-1 with TRBJ1-6; D unresolved. From germline, CDR1 is MNHNS and CDR2 SASEGT. With 5 bases removed from V and 13 bases from J, the gap between germline ends came to 15 bases. The CDR3 contains 13 residues. CDR3 residues: CASSKGRWDPLHF. DNA of the CDR3: TGTGCCAGCAGTAAAGGACGGTGGGATCCCCTCCACTTT.

The chain has TRBV29-1 and TRBJ1-2, with D hard to call. V lost 5 bases to trimming and J lost 0 bases, with 7 bases between them. Germline V CDR1 and CDR2: SQVTM, ANQGSEA. The CDR3 is 12 residues long. CDR3 in amino acids: CSVWITNYGYTF. DNA of the CDR3: TGCAGCGTTTGGATAACTAACTATGGCTACACCTTC.

V usage is TRBV12-3 or TRBV12-4 and J usage is TRBJ2-2; a possible D gene is TRBD1 (5 bases). V gave up 5 bases and J gave up 3 bases, with 13 bases separating them. The CDR3 has 15 amino acids. The CDR3 nucleotides read TGTGCCAGCAGTACCTGGGAAGGGGACACCGGGGAGCTGTTTTTT. Its protein is CASSTWEGDTGELFF.

The rearrangement joins TRBV7-9 to TRBJ2-5; D is unclear. Trimming took off 6 bases at V and 3 bases at J, with 17 bases between the two ends. Per germline, CDR1 SEHNR and CDR2 FQNEAQ (reference sequence). This CDR3 contains 15 residues. The CDR3 is CASRHYPDPKETQYF. The CDR3, as DNA: TGTGCCAGCAGACACTACCCGGACCCTAAAGAGACCCAGTACTTC.

The sample holds many counts of this clonotype. The CDR3 DNA reads as TGCAGTGCTAGTGGACAGGGTTTATATAGCAATCAGCCCCAGCATTTT. Its protein product is CSASGQGLYSNQPQHF. The chain uses TRBV20-1 and TRBJ1-5; 8 nucleotides match TRBD1. V shed 3 bases, J shed 0 bases, and the junction held 7 bases outside the gene matches. CDR3 length: 16 amino acids. Germline assignment: CDR1 DFQATT and CDR2 SNEGSKA (reference sequence).

This clonotype came up a few times. The J gene is TRBJ1-5, the V gene TRBV20-1; D unresolved. V lost 3 bases and J lost 4, with 10 bases in between. The CDR3 is made up of 13 amino acids. Germline assignment: CDR1 DFQATT and CDR2 SNEGSKA (reference sequence). CDR3 residues: CSARSQLNQPQHF. The CDR3 bases are TGCAGTGCTAGGTCACAGTTAAATCAGCCCCAGCATTTT.

The chain employs TRBV29-1 and TRBJ2-7; 7 bases line up with TRBD2. In germline, CDR1 is SQVTM, CDR2 ANQGSEA. The CDR3 extends over 14 amino acids. The V gene end was trimmed by 4 bases and the J gene end by 2 bases; junction bases not matched to a gene: 8. The CDR3 bases are TGCAGCGTTGTTGGGCTAGCGGTACCCTACGAGCAGTACTTC. This encodes CSVVGLAVPYEQYF.

The chain couples TRBV5-1 to TRBJ2-1; a weak D match, TRBD1 (6 bases). The length of the CDR3 is 12 residues. Trimming left V 3 bases short and J 10 bases short, with 11 bases between. The V gene's germline CDR1 is SGHRS and CDR2 YFSETQ. The CDR3 is CASSSRGSEQFF. The CDR3 region has the DNA TGCGCCAGCAGCTCGAGGGGGTCGGAGCAGTTCTTC.

In DNA, the CDR3 is TGTGCCAGCAGTTTAGCGGGGGGGACCGAGCAGTACTTC. Translation: CASSLAGGTEQYF. J is TRBJ2-7 and V is TRBV5-5, with TRBD2 matching 11 bases. From germline, CDR1 is SGHKS and CDR2 YYEKEE (reference sequence). The CDR3 runs 13 residues. V shed 5 bases and J 6 bases; nucleotides not matched to a gene: 4.

A few counts support this clonotype. The chain is built from TRBV29-1 and TRBJ2-5; D remains unclear. CDR3 length: 13 residues. Trimming stripped 3 bases from V and 4 bases from J, with 12 bases between. Germline lookup yields CDR1 SQVTM and CDR2 ANQGSEA. Here the CDR3 reads CSVDPGMGETQYF. CDR3 DNA: TGCAGCGTTGATCCGGGTATGGGAGAGACCCAGTACTTC. Full variable domain (missing parts from reference TRBV29-1 and TRBJ2-5): SAVISQKPSRDICQRGTSLTIQCQVDSQVTMMFWYRQQPGQSLTLIATANQGSEATYESGFVIDKFPISRPNLTFSTLTVSNMSPEDSSIYLCSVDPGMGETQYFGPGTRLLVL.

V is TRBV7-9 and J is TRBJ1-5, with 9 bases aligning to TRBD1. With V trimmed by 5 bases and J by 4 bases, 9 bases remained unmatched. Germline V CDR1 and CDR2: SEHNR, FQNEAQ (reference sequence). The CDR3 is 16 amino acids. The CDR3 here is CASSPAPGTGNQPQHF. The CDR3 nucleotides are TGTGCCAGCAGCCCCGCCCCCGGGACAGGGAATCAGCCCCAGCATTTT.

The J gene is TRBJ1-1, the V gene TRBV2; 8 bases are a match to TRBD1. CDR1 SNHLY and CDR2 FYNNEI come from the germline V gene. J was trimmed by 4 bases and V by 11 bases; bases with no gene match: 9. The CDR3 contains 13 residues. In nucleotides, the CDR3 is TGTGCCGGAGGACAGGGACTGAGCACTGAAGCTTTCTTT. This translates into CAGGQGLSTEAFF.